The 12 T cell receptor beta chains below all came from one sample that was sequenced in a study of early T cells in non-severe SARS-CoV-2 infection. TCRdb re-derived calls from the 5' RACE reads in MiXCR, one entry per CDR3 protein. The table includes 90,000 or so distinct CDR3 sequences, more than 13% detected once. Sequenced: whole blood. These receptors all stem from an adult who was a healthcare worker with PCR-confirmed SARS-CoV-2 infection or an uninfected control (not recorded which).

The CDR3 loop reads CSAPRSVNTEAFF. The CDR3 coding sequence is TGCAGTGCCCCTAGATCAGTGAACACTGAAGCTTTCTTT. This chain joins TRBV20-1 and TRBJ1-1; D is uncertain. This CDR3 has 13 amino acids. Germline V gene lookup returns CDR1 DFQATT and CDR2 SNEGSKA (reference sequence). Trimming shortened V by 6 bases and J by 0 bases, and 11 bases separated the two germline ends.

This clonotype was detected a few times. The chain carries TRBV7-2 and TRBJ2-7; D remains ambiguous. The germline CDR1 and CDR2 sequences are SGHTA and FQGNSA. The V end lost 3 bases, the J end lost 2 bases, and 17 bases lay between the germline ends. The CDR3 runs 16 residues. The CDR3, as DNA: TGTGCCAGCAGCTTTTCCCCAGCGAGTAGGACCTACGAGCAGTACTTC. Translating it yields CASSFSPASRTYEQYF.

The V gene is TRBV7-8, the J gene TRBJ2-5; a possible D gene is TRBD2 (5 bases). V was trimmed by 5 bases and J by 4 bases, leaving 14 bases between them. The CDR3 runs to 14 residues. Germline assignment: CDR1 SGHVS and CDR2 FQNEAQ. CDR3 coding DNA: TGTGCCAGCAGCCCACAGACTATGGGAGAGACCCAGTACTTC. It is translated as CASSPQTMGETQYF.

The rearrangement joins TRBV7-2 to TRBJ2-7; no definite D call. Trimming shortened V by 5 bases and J by 7 bases, and 18 bases separated the two germline ends. In germline, CDR1 is SGHTA, CDR2 FQGNSA. This CDR3 has 14 residues. CDR3 region: CASSQWASVREQYF. The CDR3 DNA reads as TGTGCCAGCAGCCAGTGGGCCTCAGTTCGGGAGCAGTACTTC.

This clonotype was seen only once. The gene calls are TRBV21-1 and TRBJ2-2. TRBV21-1 is a pseudogene segment. The CDR3 is made up of 14 amino acids. Here the CDR3 DNA reads TGTGCCAGCAGCAAAGAAGTCTCCGCCGGGGAGCTGTTTTTT. Its translation is CASSKEVSAGELFF.

This clonotype was seen more than once but under ten times. V is TRBV2 and J is TRBJ2-4; 7 nucleotides agree with TRBD2. The CDR3 runs to 15 residues. The germline V gene has CDR1 SNHLY and CDR2 FYNNEI. Trimming cost V 6 bases and J 2 bases; bases outside gene matches: 7. CDR3 in DNA: TGTGCCAGCAGCCTAGGACTAGGATCCAAAAACATTCAGTACTTC. Its translation is CASSLGLGSKNIQYF.

The sample holds a few counts of this clonotype. The V call is TRBV6-2 or TRBV6-3, the J call TRBJ1-5, with no clear D. Trimming removed 8 bases at V and 0 bases at J, with 11 bases between. This CDR3 has 14 amino acids. Germline V lookup: CDR1 MNHEY, CDR2 SVGEGT. In DNA form, the CDR3 reads TGTGCCAGCCGGCGAGATTATAGCAATCAGCCCCAGCATTTT. This codes for CASRRDYSNQPQHF.

In this sample, this clonotype turned up many times. V is TRBV5-4 and J is TRBJ2-1, with D perhaps matching TRBD2 (6 bases). CDR1 SGHNT and CDR2 YYREEE come from the germline V gene (reference sequence). CDR3 size: 15 residues. Trimming shortened V by 0 bases and J by 8 bases, and 15 bases separated the two germline ends. The CDR3 region is CASSLVGGPADEQFF. CDR3 in DNA: TGTGCCAGCAGCTTGGTAGGAGGGCCAGCGGATGAGCAGTTCTTC.

This clonotype was counted only a few times. The V call is TRBV9, the J call TRBJ1-2; D gene ambiguous. This CDR3 spans 12 amino acids. V lost 3 bases and J 8 bases, leaving 11 bases between the germline ends. Germline V CDR1 and CDR2: SGDLS, YYNGEE. CDR3 sequence reads: CASSGNSGGYTF. The DNA of the CDR3 is TGTGCCAGCAGCGGGAACAGTGGCGGCTACACCTTC.

The V and J genes are TRBV20-1 and TRBJ1-1, with D perhaps matching TRBD1 (5 bases). Germline V gene data show CDR1 as DFQATT and CDR2 as SNEGSKA (reference sequence). CDR3 length: 15 amino acids. V was trimmed by 1 base and J by 3 bases, leaving 15 bases between them. CDR3 residues: CSARGFGGFDTEAFF. CDR3 nucleotide sequence: TGCAGTGCTAGAGGTTTCGGGGGTTTTGACACTGAAGCTTTCTTT.

The chain is built from TRBV29-1 and TRBJ2-7; maybe TRBD1 (5 bases). The ends were cut back, 4 bases at V and 1 base at J, with 14 bases in the middle. The length of the CDR3 is 14 residues. Germline values: CDR1 SQVTM, CDR2 ANQGSEA. This chain's CDR3 is CSVVMAGNSYEQYF. The CDR3 DNA sequence: TGCAGCGTTGTAATGGCAGGGAATTCCTACGAGCAGTACTTC.

The CDR3 loop reads CASSLDRFEKLFF. The CDR3 DNA reads TGTGCCAGCAGTTTGGACAGGTTTGAAAAACTGTTTTTT. The gene calls are TRBV28 and TRBJ1-4; 7 bases agree with TRBD1. The CDR3 length is 13 residues. The trim removed 3 bases at V and 7 bases at J, leaving 2 bases unmatched. Germline V CDR1 and CDR2: MDHEN, SYDVKM. The full variable domain, its missing parts supplied by reference TRBV28 and TRBJ1-4, is DVKVTQSSRYLVKRTGEKVFLECVQDMDHENMFWYRQDPGLGLRLIYFSYDVKMKEKGDIPEGYSVSREKKERFSLILESASTNQTSMYLCASSLDRFEKLFFGSGTQLSVL.